What follows is one T cell receptor beta chain and its context. The antigen is unknown. For the second PCR, which ran for about 7 to 11 cycles, a sample-barcoded 5' primer and a J-beta primer mix were used. TCRdb independently ran MiXCR on the 5' RACE reads; one entry per CDR3 protein. The sample yields about 1.4 million distinct CDR3 sequences, approximately 59% seen once. The sample originates from a study of blood T cells in healthy people across ages. The CDR3 runs 16 residues. Germline V gene sequence: CDR1 SGHVS, CDR2 FQNEAQ. The V and J ends lost 10 bases and 3 bases respectively, with 22 bases between them. Study outcomes and limitations: Long-lived donors had more naive CD4+ cells and higher diversity than aged donors. TCR beta diversity tracked closely with naive T cell percentage.

This TCR was recovered from a man between 18 and 29 years old in good health. The chain carries TRBV7-8 and TRBJ2-1, with D perhaps matching TRBD1 (5 bases). Sequences were obtained from blood. CDR3 region: CATYVPDSSIYNEQFF. The CDR3 DNA reads TGTGCCACCTACGTTCCCGACAGCTCTATCTACAATGAGCAGTTCTTC.